The 30 T cell receptor beta chains listed next were all sequenced from one sample in a study of PD-1 blockade in classical Hodgkin lymphoma. The assay was immunoSEQ multiplex PCR, and TCRdb's table has in-frame clones only and misses some. The sample carries around 24,000 clones, more than 65% recorded once. Noted time point: cycle 4 day 1 (C4D1), after less than 7 weeks of nivolumab. Each patient's relapse followed autologous stem cell transplantation, and brentuximab vedotin exposure varied. The sequencing used peripheral blood mononuclear cells (PBMCs), collected before the fourth cycle of nivolumab. The receptors originated from a human donor with classical Hodgkin lymphoma.

The chain employs TRBV27 and TRBJ2-7; 7 bases fit TRBD2. The junction had 9 bases not matched to a gene; V was cut back by 0 bases and J by 4 bases. Germline values: CDR1 MNHEY, CDR2 SMNVEV (reference sequence). This CDR3 has 16 amino acids. CDR3 sequence: CASSLSLASGLYEQYF. The CDR3 region has the DNA TGTGCCAGCAGTTTATCGTTGGCTAGCGGACTATACGAGCAGTACTTC.

The chain uses TRBV5-1 and TRBJ2-1; D ambiguous. Per germline, CDR1 SGHRS and CDR2 YFSETQ. Trimming removed 1 base from V and 7 bases from J, with 3 bases in between. The CDR3 runs 11 residues. The CDR3 loop is CASSLSNEQFF. The CDR3 DNA reads as TGCGCCAGCAGCTTGTCTAATGAGCAGTTCTTC. The variable domain in full, with the rest retrieved from reference TRBV5-1 and TRBJ2-1, is KAGVTQTPRYLIKTRGQQVTLSCSPISGHRSVSWYQQTPGQGLQFLFEYFSETQRNKGNFPGRFSGRQFSNSRSEMNVSTLELGDSALYLCASSLSNEQFFGPGTRLTVL.

This rearrangement joins TRBV2 to TRBJ2-5; TRBD2 aligns across 11 bases. CDR3 size: 17 residues. CDR1 and CDR2 from the germline V gene are SNHLY and FYNNEI. V was pared by 5 bases and J by 0 bases, with 8 bases of the junction left unmatched. DNA for the CDR3: TGTGCCAGCAGTCAAGGACTAGCGGGTAAGTACCAAGAGACCCAGTACTTC. It codes for CASSQGLAGKYQETQYF.

Ten or more counts support this clone. The chain recombines TRBV6-5 with TRBJ1-2; possible D gene TRBD1, 6 bases. The germline V and J ends were trimmed by 2 bases and 6 bases, with 10 bases remaining between them. This CDR3 is built from 13 residues. Germline assignment: CDR1 MNHEY and CDR2 SVGAGI. The chain's CDR3 is CASSYGGDNGYTF. In DNA, the CDR3 is TGTGCCAGCAGTTACGGGGGGGACAATGGCTACACCTTC.

The rearrangement joins TRBV30 to TRBJ2-7, with 8 bases identical to TRBD2. V shed 5 bases, J shed 0 bases, and the junction held 9 bases outside the gene matches. The CDR3 loop spans 15 amino acids. The germline CDR1 and CDR2 sequences are GTSNPN and SVGIG (reference sequence). CDR3 loop: CAWGRAGGISYEQYF. The CDR3 coding sequence is TGTGCCTGGGGAAGGGCGGGAGGTATCTCCTACGAGCAGTACTTC.

The rearrangement links TRBV7-9 to TRBJ1-2, with 8 positions matching TRBD1. Germline values: CDR1 SEHNR, CDR2 FQNEAQ (reference sequence). The CDR3 runs 14 residues. V shed 6 bases, J shed 4 bases, and the junction held 7 bases outside the gene matches. The CDR3 nucleotides read TGTGCCAGCAGAGGACAGGGAGTCGCCTATGGCTACACCTTC. The encoded protein is CASRGQGVAYGYTF.

V gene TRBV19 combines with J gene TRBJ2-3; TRBD2 is a possible D gene (6 bases). Germline CDR1 is LNHDA and CDR2 is SQIVND (reference sequence). The CDR3 length is 19 residues. Trimming took off 6 bases at V and 5 bases at J, with 30 bases between the two ends. CDR3 nucleotides: TGTGCCAGTAGCCCGACACTGAAGGGAGGTGTGATTGGCCTAGATACGCAGTATTTT. It is translated as CASSPTLKGGVIGLDTQYF.

This chain links TRBV5-4 with TRBJ2-7, with TRBD2 identical over 13 bases. The V gene end was trimmed by 2 bases and the J gene end by 4 bases; junction bases not matched to a gene: 3. Germline-derived CDR1 and CDR2 are SGHNT and YYREEE (reference sequence). The CDR3 spans 15 residues. This CDR3 is CASSLGTSGTYEQYF. CDR3 bases: TGTGCCAGCAGCTTAGGGACTAGCGGGACTTACGAGCAGTACTTC.

The chain employs TRBV4-2 and TRBJ2-1, with D tentatively TRBD2 (5 bases). CDR1 and CDR2 from the germline V gene are LGHNA and YNFKEQ. This CDR3 region has 15 residues. Trimming took off 0 bases at V and 4 bases at J, with 10 bases between the two ends. The CDR3 protein is CASSQDRAVYNEQFF. DNA of the CDR3: TGTGCCAGCAGCCAAGATAGAGCGGTTTACAATGAGCAGTTCTTC.

This chain links TRBV5-6 with TRBJ2-5, with D unclear. Trimming took 6 bases from V and 3 from J, leaving 12 bases between them. The CDR3 sequence is 13 residues long. Germline-derived CDR1 and CDR2 are SGHDT and YYEEEE. Written as DNA, the CDR3 is TGTGCCAGCACCCTGACGGTGGAAGAGACCCAGTACTTC. Its protein product is CASTLTVEETQYF.

The genes are TRBV28 and TRBJ2-2; D may be TRBD1 (6 bases). The germline V and J ends were trimmed by 5 bases and 2 bases, with 9 bases remaining between them. This CDR3 has 14 amino acids. Germline V gene sequence: CDR1 MDHEN, CDR2 SYDVKM. This CDR3 is CASSGQINTGELFF. The CDR3, as DNA: TGTGCCAGCAGTGGACAGATAAACACCGGGGAGCTGTTTTTT. Full variable domain (rest looked up from reference TRBV28 and TRBJ2-2): DVKVTQSSRYLVKRTGEKVFLECVQDMDHENMFWYRQDPGLGLRLIYFSYDVKMKEKGDIPEGYSVSREKKERFSLILESASTNQTSMYLCASSGQINTGELFFGEGSRLTVL.

The chain uses TRBV29-1 and TRBJ2-3; D might be TRBD2 (6 bases). The CDR3 is 12 amino acids. The germline V and J ends were trimmed by 4 bases and 5 bases, with 10 bases remaining between them. CDR1 and CDR2 from the germline V gene are SQVTM and ANQGSEA. As DNA, the CDR3 is TGCAGCGTTGGCGGGATGGGAGATACGCAGTATTTT. This gives the protein CSVGGMGDTQYF.

The chain is built from TRBV28 and TRBJ1-2, with 12 bases matching TRBD1. Germline V CDR1 and CDR2: MDHEN, SYDVKM. Losses at the gene ends were 5 bases for V and 8 bases for J; bases not matched to a gene: 9. The CDR3 contains 15 residues. This CDR3 reads CASSVPGQGAGGYTF. The CDR3, as DNA: TGTGCCAGCAGTGTCCCGGGACAGGGGGCTGGGGGCTACACCTTC.

This clone has more than one count but fewer than ten. The chain uses TRBV30 and TRBJ2-2; D may be TRBD1 (5 bases). The CDR3 is 13 amino acids. Germline loops: CDR1 GTSNPN, CDR2 SVGIG (reference sequence). V dropped 0 bases and J dropped 6 bases, with 8 bases sitting between them. CDR3 in DNA: TGTGCCTGGAGTGTGTTGGGGCCCGGGGAGCTGTTTTTT. The encoded protein is CAWSVLGPGELFF.

The chain recombines TRBV7-2 with TRBJ2-7; D remains ambiguous. The germline V and J ends were trimmed by 3 bases and 2 bases, with 11 bases remaining between them. Per the germline V gene, CDR1 is SGHTA and CDR2 is FQGNSA. The length of the CDR3 is 14 residues. CDR3 region: CASSFSSSAYEQYF. CDR3 bases: TGTGCCAGCAGCTTCTCTTCGAGTGCCTACGAGCAGTACTTC.

The genes are TRBV7-8 and TRBJ2-7, with D uncertain. V was shortened by 1 base and J by 1 base, with 2 bases between the two germline ends. The CDR3 runs 12 residues. Germline CDR1 and CDR2: SGHVS and FQNEAQ. The DNA for the CDR3 is TGTGCCAGCAGCTTAGGATCCTACGAGCAGTACTTC. Amino acids: CASSLGSYEQYF.

The rearrangement links TRBV13 to TRBJ2-2; possibly TRBD1 for D (6 bases). CDR3 size: 13 residues. The germline gives CDR1 PRHDT, CDR2 FYEKMQ (reference sequence). V lost 5 bases and J 4 bases, leaving 8 bases between the germline ends. The CDR3 nucleotides are TGTGCCAGCAGCAGGGGGATCACCGGGGAGCTGTTTTTT. As protein: CASSRGITGELFF.

CDR3 bases: TGTGCCAGCAGGAATAGCGGGAACGAGCAGTACTTC. Protein sequence: CASRNSGNEQYF. This chain uses TRBV7-9 with TRBJ2-7; 8 bases align to TRBD2. The CDR3 is 12 amino acids. Losses at the gene ends were 6 bases for V and 5 bases for J; bases not matched to a gene: 3. Germline V gene lookup returns CDR1 SEHNR and CDR2 FQNEAQ (reference sequence).

V usage is TRBV11-2 and J usage is TRBJ2-1; a weak D match, TRBD1 (5 bases). V lost 1 base and J 5 bases, leaving 6 bases between the germline ends. Germline V lookup: CDR1 SGHAT, CDR2 FQNNGV. The CDR3 totals 13 residues. CDR3 in amino acids: CASSLVGDNEQFF. For the CDR3, the DNA is TGTGCCAGCAGCTTAGTAGGGGACAATGAGCAGTTCTTC.

The rearrangement uses TRBV30 and TRBJ1-2; possible D gene TRBD1, 5 bases. Trimming took 1 base from V and 10 from J, leaving 10 bases between them. Germline V gene sequence: CDR1 GTSNPN, CDR2 SVGIG (reference sequence). This CDR3 is 11 amino acids long. CDR3: CAWSAWGNYTF. The CDR3 coding sequence is TGTGCCTGGAGTGCCTGGGGCAACTACACCTTC.

The chain is built from TRBV6-5 and TRBJ1-5; a possible D gene is TRBD1 (5 bases). V gave up 1 base and J gave up 6 bases, with 7 bases separating them. The germline V gene encodes CDR1 MNHEY and CDR2 SVGAGI. The CDR3 covers 13 residues. This chain's CDR3 is CASSYFQGQPQHF. CDR3 sequence (DNA): TGTGCCAGCAGTTACTTCCAGGGTCAGCCCCAGCATTTT.

This clone was counted a single time. This chain connects TRBV6-6 to TRBJ1-2; D unclear. This CDR3 contains 14 residues. Trimming pared 0 bases from V and 2 bases from J, leaving 7 bases between. CDR1 is MNHNY, CDR2 SVGAGI, per germline (reference sequence). The CDR3 sequence: CASSYSTGNYGYTF. The DNA for the CDR3 is TGTGCCAGCAGTTACTCGACGGGGAACTATGGCTACACCTTC.

The chain joins TRBV5-1 to TRBJ1-2; D call uncertain. CDR3 length equals 14 residues. From germline, CDR1 is SGHRS and CDR2 YFSETQ. Trimming took 5 bases from V and 4 from J, leaving 15 bases between them. CDR3 DNA sequence: TGCGCCAGCAGTCCGACTGAGGGTGGCTATGGCTACACCTTC. It specifies CASSPTEGGYGYTF.

The rearrangement links TRBV5-1 to TRBJ2-2; 8 bases fit TRBD1. Germline CDR1 and CDR2: SGHRS and YFSETQ. The CDR3 runs to 14 residues. After removal of 6 bases from V and 4 bases from J, the junction contained 5 bases not matched to a gene. The CDR3 spells CASIRGHGTGELFF. As DNA, the CDR3 is TGCGCCAGCATCAGGGGGCACGGCACCGGGGAGCTGTTTTTT.

Concerning this clone itself: One end of the junction varies from germline; a read error may be responsible. This chain uses TRBV11-2 with TRBJ2-1; D remains ambiguous. Germline V gene lookup returns CDR1 SGHAT and CDR2 FQNNGV. This CDR3 comprises 8 residues. In nucleotides, the CDR3 is TGTGCCAGCGGCCCCCAAGTCTTC. Protein sequence: CASGPQVF.

The J gene is TRBJ1-2, the V gene TRBV5-1, with 7 bases aligning to TRBD1. Trimming cost V 5 bases and J 0 bases; bases outside gene matches: 13. CDR3 length: 17 amino acids. CDR1 is SGHRS and CDR2 is YFSETQ in the germline V gene. The CDR3 DNA follows: TGCGCCAGCAGTTTTGAAGGGACAGCCCTTACTAACTATGGCTACACCTTC. It is translated as CASSFEGTALTNYGYTF. The full variable domain, completed using reference TRBV5-1 and TRBJ1-2, is KAGVTQTPRYLIKTRGQQVTLSCSPISGHRSVSWYQQTPGQGLQFLFEYFSETQRNKGNFPGRFSGRQFSNSRSEMNVSTLELGDSALYLCASSFEGTALTNYGYTFGSGTRLTVV.

The gene calls are TRBV9 and TRBJ2-7, with 7 bases that match TRBD1. This CDR3 region has 14 residues. V shed 3 bases, J shed 9 bases, and the junction held 12 bases outside the gene matches. Germline V gene data show CDR1 as SGDLS and CDR2 as YYNGEE. CDR3 nucleotides: TGTGCCAGCAGCGCGAGACAGGGATGGTCAATGCAGTACTTC. It specifies CASSARQGWSMQYF.

The gene calls are TRBV11-2 and TRBJ2-5; D is undetermined. V was cut by 2 bases and J by 3 bases, with 13 bases left in between. Looked up from germline, CDR1 is SGHAT and CDR2 is FQNNGV. The CDR3 extends over 15 amino acids. DNA for the CDR3: TGTGCCAGCAGCTTAATGGGCCTTCTTAAAGAGACCCAGTACTTC. This encodes CASSLMGLLKETQYF.

This clone turned up a few times. This chain connects TRBV5-1 to TRBJ1-6; 11 positions match TRBD1. Per germline, CDR1 SGHRS and CDR2 YFSETQ. Losses at the gene ends were 4 bases for V and 6 bases for J; bases not matched to a gene: 3. The CDR3 sequence is 15 residues long. CDR3 sequence reads: CASSGGQGGNSPLHF. CDR3 sequence (DNA): TGCGCCAGCAGCGGGGGACAGGGGGGTAATTCACCCCTCCACTTT.

This chain connects TRBV19 to TRBJ1-4; 8 positions agree with TRBD1. The germline V gene encodes CDR1 LNHDA and CDR2 SQIVND (reference sequence). This CDR3 has 17 amino acids. Trimming took 2 bases from V and 4 from J; bases not matched to a gene: 9. CDR3 sequence reads: CASSIRTGQALNEKLFF. DNA of the CDR3: TGTGCCAGTAGTATACGGACGGGACAGGCACTTAATGAAAAACTGTTTTTT.